These 11 T cell receptor beta chains were all obtained from the same sample, sequenced in a study of T cell changes during pregnancy in multiple sclerosis. Sequencing was performed with immunoSEQ multiplex PCR; in TCRdb, only in-frame clones are kept and a portion is missing. The sample yields some 94,000 clones, roughly 90% seen once. This specimen was peripheral blood, taken in the first trimester of pregnancy. The receptors stem from a female donor with multiple sclerosis, enrolled in a pregnancy study.

The V and J genes are TRBV6-1 and TRBJ1-3; possible D gene TRBD1, 6 bases. V lost 4 bases and J 2 bases, leaving 12 bases between the germline ends. Germline CDR1 reads MNHNS; CDR2 reads SASEGT. The CDR3 is made up of 15 amino acids. CDR3 amino acids: CASSAEQGAGNTIYF. In DNA form, the CDR3 reads TGTGCCAGCAGTGCCGAACAGGGAGCTGGAAACACCATATATTTT.

This clone was seen a single time. This rearrangement joins TRBV2 to TRBJ2-1; the match to TRBD2 covers 9 bases. The V gene's germline CDR1 is SNHLY and CDR2 FYNNEI. CDR3 size: 17 residues. Unmatched junction bases numbered 6, after V lost 3 bases and J lost 0 bases. The CDR3 nucleotides are TGTGCCAGCAGTGAGACTAGCGGCATTAGCTCCTACAATGAGCAGTTCTTC. Translation: CASSETSGISSYNEQFF.

V and J are TRBV14 and TRBJ2-2, with D maybe TRBD1 (5 bases). V shed 0 bases and J shed 4 bases, with 15 bases lying between them. CDR1 and CDR2 (germline): SGHDN, FVKESK. This CDR3 contains 17 residues. CDR3 sequence (DNA): TGTGCCAGCAGCCAAGATTATGGGGCCCCGGCCACCGGGGAGCTGTTTTTT. It yields the protein CASSQDYGAPATGELFF. Together with reference TRBV14 and TRBJ2-2, the CDR3 gives the full variable domain: EAGVTQFPSHSVIEKGQTVTLRCDPISGHDNLYWYRRVMGKEIKFLLHFVKESKQDESGMPNNRFLAERTGGTYSTLKVQPAELEDSGVYFCASSQDYGAPATGELFFGEGSRLTVL.

The genes are TRBV29-1 and TRBJ2-1; 11 bases agree with TRBD2. Germline V gene data show CDR1 as SQVTM and CDR2 as ANQGSEA. Unmatched junction bases numbered 4, after V lost 8 bases and J lost 4 bases. This CDR3 has 13 residues. The CDR3 nucleotides are TGCAGCACCGGGACTAGCGGTTACAATGAGCAGTTCTTC. It is translated as CSTGTSGYNEQFF.

The chain recombines TRBV16 with TRBJ1-2; D remains ambiguous. Germline V CDR1 and CDR2: KGHSY, FQNENV. The CDR3 is 11 residues long. The germline V and J ends were trimmed by 3 bases and 4 bases, with 3 bases remaining between them. This CDR3 is CASSHGYGYTF. The CDR3 coding sequence is TGTGCCAGCAGCCACGGCTATGGCTACACCTTC.

This clone was detected only once. The CDR3 region is CASSPPIAGEGGYEQYF. The CDR3 nucleotides are TGTGCCAGCAGCCCCCCAATTGCGGGAGAAGGAGGCTACGAGCAGTACTTC. V is TRBV7-9 and J is TRBJ2-7; TRBD2 matches at 7 bases. The junction had 16 bases not matched to a gene; V was cut back by 5 bases and J by 3 bases. Germline values: CDR1 SEHNR, CDR2 FQNEAQ (reference sequence). The CDR3 runs 17 residues.

The chain combines TRBV4-1 with TRBJ2-7; a possible D gene is TRBD2 (5 bases). Trimming left V 3 bases short and J 3 bases short, with 12 bases between. The CDR3 consists of 14 residues. Per germline, CDR1 MGHRA and CDR2 YSYEKL. In nucleotides, the CDR3 is TGCGCCAGCAGCCAGACTAAAAACGGCTACGAGCAGTACTTC. Residues: CASSQTKNGYEQYF.

The rearrangement uses TRBV11-2 and TRBJ2-7, with D hard to call. The V and J ends lost 0 bases and 4 bases respectively, with 13 bases between them. The CDR3 is made up of 15 amino acids. Germline values: CDR1 SGHAT, CDR2 FQNNGV. CDR3 sequence (DNA): TGTGCCAGCAGCTTAGATGGTGGTCTCGGGTACGAGCAGTACTTC. Protein sequence: CASSLDGGLGYEQYF.

This chain uses TRBV2 with TRBJ2-7; TRBD1 agrees at 11 bases. The germline CDR1 and CDR2 sequences are SNHLY and FYNNEI. V trimming: 5 bases; J trimming: 3 bases; junction bases outside the gene matches: 9. This CDR3 region has 16 residues. The DNA for the CDR3 is TGTGCCAGCAGTAGCCTTACCGGGACAGGGGGCTACGAGCAGTACTTC. Its translation is CASSSLTGTGGYEQYF.

This chain links TRBV21-1 with TRBJ2-1; the D call of TRBD2 is as the table states it, not checked on the DNA. TRBV21-1 is listed as a pseudogene. The CDR3 runs 11 residues. CDR3 in amino acids: CASSKPGEQFF. CDR3 in DNA: TGTGCCAGCAGCAAACCCGGTGAGCAGTTCTTC.

J is TRBJ2-2 and V is TRBV5-1, with 8 bases aligning to TRBD2. The CDR3 runs to 15 residues. Trimming removed 7 bases from V and 3 bases from J; junction bases left unmatched: 8. The V gene's germline CDR1 is SGHRS and CDR2 YFSETQ. The CDR3 DNA sequence: TGCGCCAGCGTGCCGGGAGGGCCCTACACCGGGGAGCTGTTTTTT. Protein product: CASVPGGPYTGELFF.